This T cell receptor (beta chain) is from a study of cytomegalovirus exposure and HLA in healthy donors. Notes on the study in general: Among TCR beta chains, those listed as cytomegalovirus-associated numbered more than 150. According to a subsequent analysis, TCR clusters identified in the first cohort showed a tendency to co-occur across the approximately 120 validation repertoires. Rarity characterized most TCR sequences, yet some public TCRs appeared in many donors.

The CDR3 length is 14 residues. The germline V gene has CDR1 SQVTM and CDR2 ANQGSEA. J lost 5 bases, V lost 5 bases, and 6 bases had no gene match. The protocol was immunoSEQ multiplex PCR, while the TCRdb copy is restricted to in-frame clones and leaves out a portion. The repertoire holds around 150,000 clones, with 85% as singletons. In regard to this clone: Its specificity is unknown.

The sample taken for sequencing was PBMCs. The chain couples TRBV29-1 to TRBJ1-4; 9 nucleotides align to TRBD1. The receptor comes from a man younger than 40 in good health and CMV-seropositive. For the CDR3, the DNA is TGCAGCGTTTCAACAGGGGGCCCCAATGAAAAACTGTTTTTT. Its translation is CSVSTGGPNEKLFF. Variable domain in full (rest from reference TRBV29-1 and TRBJ1-4): SAVISQKPSRDICQRGTSLTIQCQVDSQVTMMFWYRQQPGQSLTLIATANQGSEATYESGFVIDKFPISRPNLTFSTLTVSNMSPEDSSIYLCSVSTGGPNEKLFFGSGTQLSVL.